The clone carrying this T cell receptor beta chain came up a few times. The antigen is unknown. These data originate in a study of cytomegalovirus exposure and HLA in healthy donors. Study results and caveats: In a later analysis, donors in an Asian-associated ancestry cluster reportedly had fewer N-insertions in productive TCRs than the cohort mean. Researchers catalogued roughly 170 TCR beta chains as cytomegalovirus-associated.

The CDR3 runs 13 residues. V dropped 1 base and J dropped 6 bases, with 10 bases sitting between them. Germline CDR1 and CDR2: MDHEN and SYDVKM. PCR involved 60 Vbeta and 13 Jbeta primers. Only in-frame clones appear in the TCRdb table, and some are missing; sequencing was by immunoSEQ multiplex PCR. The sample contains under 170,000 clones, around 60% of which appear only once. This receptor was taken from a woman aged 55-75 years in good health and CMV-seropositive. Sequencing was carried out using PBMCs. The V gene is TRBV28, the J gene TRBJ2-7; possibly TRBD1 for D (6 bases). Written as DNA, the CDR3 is TGTGCCAGCAGTTTATCCACAGGGTCCGAGCAGTACTTC. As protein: CASSLSTGSEQYF.